The T cell receptor beta chain under discussion was sequenced for a study of neurological immune-mediated disorders. This clonotype was observed at least ten times. Antigen unknown. Notes on the study in general: None of the CDR3 amino acid sequences in expanded clones turned up in more than one subject, which points to private repertoires in all groups. There was no clinical or MRI feature that was associated with the multiple sclerosis repertoire cluster.

TCRdb analysed the 5' RACE reads with MiXCR anew, one entry per CDR3 protein. The sample holds more than 50,000 distinct CDR3 sequences, roughly 4% seen once. This TCR came from a woman aged 45-59 years with multiple sclerosis. Sequenced input: PBMCs.

CDR3 protein: CAISDLRGNEQFF. CDR3 nucleotide sequence: TGTGCCATCAGTGACTTAAGGGGGAATGAGCAGTTCTTC. The V gene is TRBV10-3, the J gene TRBJ2-1, with D possibly TRBD1 on 6 matching bases. V was shortened by 3 bases and J by 7 bases, with 10 bases between the two germline ends. The CDR3 loop spans 13 amino acids. CDR1 is ENHRY and CDR2 is SYGVKD in the germline V gene.